The rows below give T cell receptor beta chains drawn from one sample of a study of radiotherapy plus CTLA-4 blockade in lung cancer. Some clones are missing from TCRdb's copy, which holds only in-frame ones; the method was immunoSEQ multiplex PCR. The data contain tens of thousands of clones, 85% to 90% of them singletons. The sequences come from peripheral blood, collected from a patient treated with radiotherapy plus ipilimumab. These receptors were obtained from a human donor with non-small cell lung cancer that progressed on radiotherapy plus ipilimumab. Both conserved end residues are part of each CDR3. The D gene is left open where the match is weak. Size is omitted from some rows. Given values are once, few, many or a class for expanded clones.

TRBV2	few	-	TRBJ2-3	TGTGCCAGCAAACCAGCGGACCGCACAGATACGCAGTATTTT	CASKPADRTDTQYF
TRBV29-1	-	-	TRBJ1-1	TGCAGCGGACGGCCGGGGGGAAACACTGAAGCTTTCTTT	CSGRPGGNTEAFF
TRBV10-3	-	-	TRBJ1-2	TGTGCCATCAGTGACCCCGATGGCTATGGCTACACCTTC	CAISDPDGYGYTF
TRBV7-2	few	-	TRBJ1-1	TGTGCCAGCAGCTTAGAACAAAGGGGTAGGACTGAAGCTTTCTTT	CASSLEQRGRTEAFF
TRBV29-1	-	-	TRBJ1-1	TGCAGCGTTGAGGGGGGGGGAAGCGGTACTGAAGCTTTCTTT	CSVEGGGSGTEAFF
TRBV7-9	-	TRBD1	TRBJ1-2	TGTGCCAGCAGCCGGACAGGGGGCTATGGCTACACCTTC	CASSRTGGYGYTF
TRBV6-6	-	TRBD1	TRBJ1-3	TGTGCCAGCAGTTCCCAGGGGGCTGGATGGAACACCATATATTTT	CASSSQGAGWNTIYF
TRBV9	-	-	TRBJ2-7	TGTGCCAGCGAACGGGAGGAGCAGTACTTC	CASEREEQYF
TRBV7-3	-	-	TRBJ2-1	TGTGCCAGCAGCTCGCCGGCGGGCAACAATGAGCAGTTCTTC	CASSSPAGNNEQFF
TRBV4-1	-	TRBD2	TRBJ2-1	TGCGCCAGCAGCCAATCTCGGACTAGCGGAGTGGCCTCCTACAATGAGCAGTTCTTC	CASSQSRTSGVASYNEQFF
TRBV7-9	-	TRBD1	TRBJ1-2	TGTGCCAGCAGCCTGGGACAGGGGACATATGGCTACACCTTC	CASSLGQGTYGYTF
TRBV6-6	-	TRBD1	TRBJ1-5	TGTGCCAGCTCGACAGGGAGAAGCAATCAGCCCCAGCATTTT	CASSTGRSNQPQHF
TRBV7-2	once	-	TRBJ1-6	TGTGCCAGCAGCCAACCGCGGGACGGATCTTCACCCCTCCACTTT	CASSQPRDGSSPLHF
TRBV11-3	-	-	TRBJ2-2	TGTGCCAGCAGCCGTGCTAGCACCGGGGAGCTGTTTTTT	CASSRASTGELFF
TRBV5-5	-	-	TRBJ1-1	TGTGCCAGCAGCTTATCGCAGATGAACACTGAAGCTTTCTTT	CASSLSQMNTEAFF
TRBV29-1	-	-	TRBJ2-7	TGCAGCGTTCAGGGCTTCTACGAGCAGTACTTC	CSVQGFYEQYF
TRBV5-4	-	TRBD2	TRBJ2-3	TGTGCCAGCAGCCCCCATAGCGGGGGCTCGGATACGCAGTATTTT	CASSPHSGGSDTQYF
TRBV7-2	-	-	TRBJ2-3	TGTGCCAGCAGCTTAGGGCAGCCTTCAAATACGCAGTATTTT	CASSLGQPSNTQYF
TRBV27	-	-	TRBJ1-1	TGTGCCAGCAGTTTTGGGACCGGGACAACCGCGGAGGCTTTCTTT	CASSFGTGTTAEAFF
TRBV19	-	-	TRBJ2-7	TGTGCCAGTAGCCTCGGGGGGCCTAGCTCCTACGAGCAGTACTTC	CASSLGGPSSYEQYF
TRBV2	-	-	TRBJ2-1	TGTGCCAGCACACCCGGCAGGGCTAACTACAATGAGCAGTTCTTC	CASTPGRANYNEQFF
TRBV27	-	-	TRBJ2-7	TGTGCCAGCAGTGGGGGCTACTACGAGCAGTACTTC	CASSGGYYEQYF
TRBV6-5	-	TRBD1	TRBJ1-6	TGTGCCAGCAGCGGGACAGGGGACGGTTCACCCCTCCACTTT	CASSGTGDGSPLHF
TRBV6-1	once	-	TRBJ1-2	TGTGCCAGCACTTACAGGGTTGGCTACACCTTC	CASTYRVGYTF
TRBV7-9	-	-	TRBJ1-2	TGTGCCAGCAGCTTAGTGGGAGACAGGTCCTCCTATGGCTACACCTTC	CASSLVGDRSSYGYTF
TRBV4-3	-	TRBD1	TRBJ2-5	TGCGCCAGCAGCCAAAGGGGGCACCGACAGTTAACCTTCCAAGAGACCCAGTACTTC	CASSQRGHRQLTFQETQYF
TRBV6-1	once	-	TRBJ1-3	TGTGCCAGCACCCTTCTCCAGGGGTCTGGAAACACCATATATTTT	CASTLLQGSGNTIYF
TRBV25-1	-	-	TRBJ1-3	TGTGCCAGCAGTCGGGTTGGAAACACCATATATTTT	CASSRVGNTIYF
TRBV6-6	-	TRBD1	TRBJ2-7	TGTGCCAGCAGAACTACAGGGGGACTCCTCTACGAGCAGTACTTC	CASRTTGGLLYEQYF
TRBV9	-	TRBD2	TRBJ2-7	TGTGCCAGCAGCGGGAGCGGGACTAGCGGCTACGAGCAGTACTTC	CASSGSGTSGYEQYF